This T cell receptor (beta chain) derives from a study of blood T cell repertoires in COVID-19. The method was immunoSEQ multiplex PCR; TCRdb's version includes in-frame clones alone and lacks a portion of them. The sample comprises about 370,000 clones, 87% of which are singletons, and about 10% rests with the top ten. This CDR3 is built from 18 residues. The germline V gene encodes CDR1 PRHDT and CDR2 FYEKMQ (reference sequence). The ends lost 5 bases at V and 9 bases at J; junction bases unmatched: 22. Seattle patients were enrolled while actively infected and followed longitudinally. The chain carries TRBV13 and TRBJ2-7, with TRBD2 matching over 10 bases. The sample was peripheral blood. The sequence came from a woman aged 25-40 years with COVID-19, enrolled during active disease. DNA for the CDR3: TGTGCCAGCAGCCCACCCAGGGCTAGCGGGAGATCTCCCGTCTTGCAGTACTTC. It codes for CASSPPRASGRSPVLQYF.